A single sample is the source of the 10 T cell receptor beta chains below, sequenced in a study of T cells in Graves' hyperthyroidism and ophthalmopathy. Amplified TCR beta CDR3 regions derived from RNA transcripts. An initial round of RT-PCR targeting the TCR CDR3 relied on the HTBI primer set. From the multiplex PCR reads, TCRdb called clonotypes with MiXCR, one entry per CDR3 protein. This sample yields approximately 420,000 distinct CDR3 sequences, of which 15% are seen a single time; approximately 32% belongs to the top ten. Sequenced sample: blood. The receptors originated from a woman between 25 and 40 years old with Graves' hyperthyroidism.

This clonotype was seen at least ten times. V usage is TRBV2 and J usage is TRBJ2-5; 7 bases align to TRBD1. Trimming cost V 6 bases and J 5 bases; bases outside gene matches: 9. Germline loops: CDR1 SNHLY, CDR2 FYNNEI. This CDR3 has 14 amino acids. This CDR3 is CASSPGGRHETQYF. The CDR3 region has the DNA TGTGCCAGCAGCCCAGGGGGTCGGCATGAGACCCAGTACTTC.

The J gene is TRBJ2-3, the V gene TRBV9; D is perhaps TRBD2 (6 bases). Germline lookup yields CDR1 SGDLS and CDR2 YYNGEE. The germline V and J ends were trimmed by 4 bases and 5 bases, with 11 bases remaining between them. This CDR3 comprises 13 residues. The CDR3 loop is CASSPLTRDTQYF. The CDR3 DNA follows: TGTGCCAGCAGCCCCCTGACTAGAGATACGCAGTATTTT.

This clonotype was observed at least ten times. The V and J genes are TRBV12-3 or TRBV12-4 and TRBJ2-7, with TRBD2 matching over 13 bases. After removal of 0 bases from V and 2 bases from J, the junction contained 13 bases not matched to a gene. The CDR3 is made up of 20 amino acids. This chain's CDR3 is CASSLALLTSGRVPPYEQYF. The DNA of the CDR3 is TGTGCCAGCAGTTTAGCGCTTCTCACTAGCGGGAGGGTCCCCCCCTACGAGCAGTACTTC.

As to this clonotype: This may be a read error: a much more frequent sequence differs by one nucleotide. The chain uses TRBV2 and TRBJ1-2; a weak D match, TRBD1 (5 bases). The CDR3 spans 12 residues. Germline V gene sequence: CDR1 SNHLY, CDR2 FYNNEI. In DNA, the CDR3 is TGTGCCAGCAACGAGGGACGGTATGGCTGCACCTTC. It specifies CASNEGRYGCTF.

In this sample, this clonotype turned up many times. J is TRBJ2-1 and V is TRBV20-1, with 9 bases fitting TRBD2. This CDR3 spans 14 amino acids. The germline V gene encodes CDR1 DFQATT and CDR2 SNEGSKA (reference sequence). After removal of 3 bases from V and 7 bases from J, the junction contained 7 bases not matched to a gene. This CDR3 reads CSASDSGRANEQFF. CDR3 sequence (DNA): TGCAGTGCTAGTGATAGCGGGAGAGCTAATGAGCAGTTCTTC.

This clonotype was detected only a few times. V usage is TRBV6-1 and J usage is TRBJ2-3; D is ambiguous. The CDR3 consists of 14 residues. Looked up from germline, CDR1 is MNHNS and CDR2 is SASEGT. Trimming removed 7 bases from V and 0 bases from J, with 11 bases in between. The CDR3 nucleotides read TGTGCCAGCACTAGACTTAGTAGCACAGATACGCAGTATTTT. Translating gives CASTRLSSTDTQYF.

The V and J genes are TRBV27 and TRBJ1-5; possible D gene TRBD1, 6 bases. The germline gives CDR1 MNHEY, CDR2 SMNVEV (reference sequence). The CDR3 extends over 20 amino acids. The V gene lost 7 bases and the J gene lost 2 bases, with 30 bases spanning the gap. The CDR3 is CASTPFEGGVKEWGNQPQHF. The CDR3 DNA sequence: TGTGCCAGCACCCCGTTTGAGGGGGGCGTAAAGGAATGGGGCAATCAGCCCCAGCATTTT.

The table lists this clonotype with a few counts. V gene TRBV5-1 combines with J gene TRBJ2-2, with 9 bases that match TRBD2. Germline CDR1 and CDR2: SGHRS and YFSETQ. J was trimmed by 5 bases and V by 1 base; bases with no gene match: 3. The CDR3 consists of 15 residues. The CDR3 is CASSLFLAGTGELFF. The CDR3 DNA reads as TGCGCCAGCAGCTTGTTCCTAGCGGGAACCGGGGAGCTGTTTTTT.

Worth noting for this clonotype: A much more abundant neighbour one base away suggests this may be a read error. This chain connects TRBV10-3 to TRBJ1-1; D perhaps matches TRBD1 (5 bases). There are 13 residues in the CDR3. The germline V gene encodes CDR1 ENHRY and CDR2 SYGVKD. CDR3 residues: CAISRGRETVAFF. In DNA, the CDR3 is TGTGCCATCAGCCGGGGGAGGGAGACTGTAGCTTTCTTT.

This clonotype was recorded many times. The gene calls are TRBV28 and TRBJ2-5; D remains unclear. The CDR3 spans 14 residues. Trimming took off 2 bases at V and 5 bases at J, with 12 bases between the two ends. Germline-derived CDR1 and CDR2 are MDHEN and SYDVKM. The CDR3 spells CASSLIGHQETQYF. For the CDR3, the DNA is TGTGCCAGCAGTTTAATAGGTCATCAGGAGACCCAGTACTTC.